Presented here are 24 T cell receptor beta chains from one specimen sequenced in a study of blood T cell repertoires in COVID-19. Clones were sequenced by immunoSEQ multiplex PCR, and TCRdb holds only the in-frame ones, with some missing. This repertoire shows a few hundred thousand clones, about 80% found once; its top ten account for approximately 4.3%. Sequencing was performed on PBMCs or T cells enriched from blood (not recorded which). Receptors originate from a man aged 30 to 45 with acute COVID-19.

The chain links TRBV5-6 to TRBJ1-3; 9 nucleotides agree with TRBD1. The CDR3 runs to 17 residues. The germline gives CDR1 SGHDT, CDR2 YYEEEE. J was trimmed by 2 bases and V by 3 bases; bases with no gene match: 9. In DNA, the CDR3 is TGTGCCAGCAGCTCGGGTACAGGGGGCCGTCCTGGAAACACCATATATTTT. Amino acids: CASSSGTGGRPGNTIYF. The complete variable domain, with remaining parts taken from reference TRBV5-6 and TRBJ1-3, reads DAGVTQSPTHLIKTRGQQVTLRCSPKSGHDTVSWYQQALGQGPQFIFQYYEEEERQRGNFPDRFSGHQFPNYSSELNVNALLLGDSALYLCASSSGTGGRPGNTIYFGEGSWLTVV.

This clone has just one count. The genes are TRBV11-2 and TRBJ1-2, with D tentatively TRBD1 (5 bases). This CDR3 is 15 amino acids long. V was trimmed by 5 bases and J by 3 bases, leaving 16 bases between them. CDR1 SGHAT and CDR2 FQNNGV come from the germline V gene. Written as DNA, the CDR3 is TGTGCCAGCAGCACGGGCGGGGCAGGATACTATGGCTACACCTTC. This codes for CASSTGGAGYYGYTF. The variable domain in full, with the rest retrieved from reference TRBV11-2 and TRBJ1-2, is EAGVAQSPRYKIIEKRQSVAFWCNPISGHATLYWYQQILGQGPKLLIQFQNNGVVDDSQLPKDRFSAERLKGVDSTLKIQPAKLEDSAVYLCASSTGGAGYYGYTFGSGTRLTVV.

The rearrangement uses TRBV5-4 and TRBJ2-7; 7 positions agree with TRBD1. Germline-derived CDR1 and CDR2 are SGHNT and YYREEE (reference sequence). This CDR3 has 15 amino acids. J lost 0 bases, V lost 4 bases, and 7 bases had no gene match. The CDR3 loop is CASSLPGQLSYEQYV. The DNA of the CDR3 is TGTGCCAGCAGCCTCCCGGGACAGCTCTCCTACGAGCAGTACGTC.

This rearrangement joins TRBV9 to TRBJ2-1, with 7 bases that match TRBD2. Per the germline V gene, CDR1 is SGDLS and CDR2 is YYNGEE. The CDR3 loop spans 15 amino acids. Trimming took 0 bases from V and 2 from J; bases not matched to a gene: 2. CDR3 sequence reads: CASSVGSGTYNEQFF. The CDR3, as DNA: TGTGCCAGCAGCGTAGGGAGCGGGACCTACAATGAGCAGTTCTTC. Together with reference TRBV9 and TRBJ2-1, the CDR3 gives the full variable domain: DSGVTQTPKHLITATGQRVTLRCSPRSGDLSVYWYQQSLDQGLQFLIQYYNGEERAKGNILERFSAQQFPDLHSELNLSSLELGDSALYFCASSVGSGTYNEQFFGPGTRLTVL.

The chain combines TRBV28 with TRBJ2-1; TRBD2 matches 12 bases. Germline V gene data show CDR1 as MDHEN and CDR2 as SYDVKM. With 9 bases clipped from V and 5 bases from J, the junction kept 5 bases outside the gene matches. This CDR3 contains 14 residues. CDR3 protein: CASWTSGAHNEQFF. The CDR3 DNA sequence: TGTGCCAGTTGGACTAGCGGGGCCCACAATGAGCAGTTCTTC. Based on the CDR3 plus reference TRBV28 and TRBJ2-1, the full variable domain is DVKVTQSSRYLVKRTGEKVFLECVQDMDHENMFWYRQDPGLGLRLIYFSYDVKMKEKGDIPEGYSVSREKKERFSLILESASTNQTSMYLCASWTSGAHNEQFFGPGTRLTVL.

This chain connects TRBV19 to TRBJ1-6; the D gene is possibly TRBD1 (6 bases). The CDR3 totals 16 residues. The ends were cut back, 3 bases at V and 10 bases at J, with 19 bases in the middle. CDR1 and CDR2 from the germline V gene are LNHDA and SQIVND (reference sequence). The CDR3 DNA reads TGTGCCAGTAGTATTGGTCTCGGGGCAGGGGTATCACCCCTCCACTTT. It encodes CASSIGLGAGVSPLHF.

V usage is TRBV7-9 and J usage is TRBJ1-3, with no clear D. The V end was cut by 1 base, the J end by 11 bases, with 12 bases between. Germline-derived CDR1 and CDR2 are SEHNR and FQNEAQ (reference sequence). This CDR3 has 13 amino acids. The CDR3 spells CASSLDLASAIYF. The CDR3 nucleotides are TGTGCCAGCAGCTTAGATCTAGCATCAGCCATATATTTT.

This rearrangement joins TRBV28 to TRBJ2-1, with 12 positions matching TRBD2. V lost 5 bases and J lost 4; bases outside the gene matches: 3. The CDR3 covers 15 residues. Germline V gene sequence: CDR1 MDHEN, CDR2 SYDVKM. The CDR3 nucleotides read TGTGCCAGCAGTCTGACTAGCGGGGGATACAATGAGCAGTTCTTC. This sequence encodes CASSLTSGGYNEQFF.

CDR3 region: CASSFRGQGGEKLFF. DNA for the CDR3: TGTGCCAGCAGTTTTCGGGGACAGGGAGGTGAAAAACTGTTTTTT. The V gene is TRBV27, the J gene TRBJ1-4; TRBD1 matches 9 bases. CDR3 length: 15 residues. The junction had 6 bases not matched to a gene; V was cut back by 3 bases and J by 7 bases. The germline gives CDR1 MNHEY, CDR2 SMNVEV (reference sequence).

This chain connects TRBV6-5 to TRBJ1-1; a possible D gene is TRBD1 (5 bases). The length of the CDR3 is 12 residues. Germline V gene data show CDR1 as MNHEY and CDR2 as SVGAGI. Trimming removed 2 bases at V and 10 bases at J, with 11 bases between. CDR3 DNA: TGTGCCAGCAGTTACAGGGGCGGGGCAGCTTTCTTT. Translation gives CASSYRGGAAFF.

V usage is TRBV7-9 and J usage is TRBJ1-5; TRBD1 matches 7 bases. Trimming at V came to 2 bases and at J to 11 bases, leaving 15 bases not matched to a gene. Looked up from germline, CDR1 is SEHNR and CDR2 is FQNEAQ (reference sequence). The CDR3 has 16 amino acids. The CDR3, as DNA: TGTGCCAGCAGCTTAACAACAGGGGTAGAAAATGCCGCCCAGCATTTT. It encodes CASSLTTGVENAAQHF.

J is TRBJ1-4 and V is TRBV5-1; 9 nucleotides align to TRBD1. CDR1 is SGHRS and CDR2 is YFSETQ in the germline V gene. J lost 3 bases, V lost 4 bases, and 7 bases had no gene match. The CDR3 is 16 amino acids. As DNA, the CDR3 is TGCGCCAGCAGCCAGGGACAGGGTTTTGCTAATGAAAAACTGTTTTTT. Translated: CASSQGQGFANEKLFF. The full variable domain, in which reference TRBV5-1 and TRBJ1-4 provide the parts outside the CDR3, is KAGVTQTPRYLIKTRGQQVTLSCSPISGHRSVSWYQQTPGQGLQFLFEYFSETQRNKGNFPGRFSGRQFSNSRSEMNVSTLELGDSALYLCASSQGQGFANEKLFFGSGTQLSVL.

The rearrangement joins TRBV30 to TRBJ1-1; D gene unclear. The V end lost 5 bases, the J end lost 1 base, and 11 bases lay between the germline ends. The CDR3 consists of 13 residues. CDR1 and CDR2 (germline): GTSNPN, SVGIG (reference sequence). The CDR3 loop is CAWLPNGNTEAFF. For the CDR3, the DNA is TGTGCCTGGTTACCAAACGGGAACACTGAAGCTTTCTTT. Looking up the rest from reference TRBV30 and TRBJ1-1 gives the full variable domain: SQTIHQWPATLVQPVGSPLSLECTVEGTSNPNLYWYRQAAGRGLQLLFYSVGIGQISSEVPQNLSASRPQDRQFILSSKKLLLSDSGFYLCAWLPNGNTEAFFGQGTRLTVV.

V usage is TRBV6-6 and J usage is TRBJ2-6; no clear D. CDR3 size: 15 residues. Looked up from germline, CDR1 is MNHNY and CDR2 is SVGAGI (reference sequence). The V end lost 2 bases, the J end lost 0 bases, and 5 bases lay between the germline ends. The CDR3 sequence: CASSYGTSGANVLTF. The CDR3 DNA reads as TGTGCCAGCAGTTACGGCACCTCTGGGGCCAACGTCCTGACTTTC.

The genes are TRBV19 and TRBJ2-1, with 8 bases lining up with TRBD2. CDR1 and CDR2 (germline): LNHDA, SQIVND (reference sequence). V gave up 5 bases and J gave up 3 bases; unmatched junction bases: 3. The CDR3 covers 14 residues. DNA of the CDR3: TGTGCCAGTAGTCCGAGCGGGAGCTACAATGAGCAGTTCTTC. This encodes CASSPSGSYNEQFF.

Notes on this clone: At one end, the junction sequence differs from germline, possibly due to a read error. CDR3 in amino acids: CASSLVGGADGYTF. The CDR3 DNA is TGTGCCAGCAGCTTGGTAGGGGGCGCGGATGGCTACACCTTC. This chain uses TRBV5-1 with TRBJ1-2; 7 bases are shared with TRBD1. Germline lookup yields CDR1 SGHRS and CDR2 YFSETQ. There are 14 residues in the CDR3.

This clone showed up just once. The rearrangement joins TRBV27 to TRBJ1-5; D perhaps matches TRBD1 (6 bases). The CDR3 sequence is 14 residues long. V gave up 0 bases and J gave up 7 bases, with 10 bases separating them. Germline CDR1 is MNHEY and CDR2 is SMNVEV (reference sequence). The DNA of the CDR3 is TGTGCCAGCAGTTTATCAGGGGGACGACAGCCCCAGCATTTT. Protein sequence: CASSLSGGRQPQHF.

The V call is TRBV28, the J call TRBJ1-6; no definite D call. Trimming shortened V by 7 bases and J by 7 bases, and 8 bases separated the two germline ends. CDR3 length: 12 residues. Germline V lookup: CDR1 MDHEN, CDR2 SYDVKM. The CDR3 DNA follows: TGTGCCAGCAACGGGTTCAATTCACCCCTCCACTTT. Encoded protein: CASNGFNSPLHF.

The chain has TRBV9 and TRBJ1-4, with 8 bases aligning to TRBD1. V lost 2 bases and J lost 4; bases outside the gene matches: 1. The CDR3 contains 14 residues. Germline V lookup: CDR1 SGDLS, CDR2 YYNGEE. In DNA form, the CDR3 reads TGTGCCAGCAGCGTGGGGACAGGTAATGAAAAACTGTTTTTT. This gives the protein CASSVGTGNEKLFF.

This clone was observed once. The CDR3 DNA reads TGTGCCAGCTCAGGGGTTCTCGGGGATGAGCAGTTCTTC. Residues: CASSGVLGDEQFF. The chain uses TRBV18 and TRBJ2-1; D possibly corresponds to TRBD2 (5 bases). Trimming removed 5 bases from V and 8 bases from J, with 13 bases in between. The CDR3 has 13 residues. CDR1 and CDR2 from the germline V gene are KGHSH and LQKENI.

V usage is TRBV3-1 (or the pseudogene TRBV3-2) and J usage is TRBJ1-1, with 8 positions matching TRBD1. Trimming removed 6 bases from V and 3 bases from J; junction bases left unmatched: 6. Germline CDR1 reads LGHDT; CDR2 reads YNNKEL (reference sequence). The CDR3 runs 14 residues. Here the CDR3 reads CASRLGQADTEAFF. The CDR3 coding sequence is TGTGCCAGCAGACTGGGACAGGCGGACACTGAAGCTTTCTTT.

J is TRBJ1-4 and V is TRBV7-6; 9 positions agree with TRBD1. Germline V gene sequence: CDR1 SGHVS, CDR2 FNYEAQ. CDR3 length: 15 amino acids. V was clipped by 5 bases and J by 7 bases; unmatched bases: 8. CDR3: CASSPGQGSFEKLFF. The CDR3, as DNA: TGTGCCAGCAGCCCCGGACAGGGGTCTTTTGAAAAACTGTTTTTT.

This clone was observed a single time. The chain uses TRBV25-1 and TRBJ2-7; maybe TRBD2 (5 bases). The germline CDR1 and CDR2 sequences are MGHDK and SYGVNS. V lost 4 bases and J 12 bases, leaving 13 bases between the germline ends. The CDR3 has 11 amino acids. The CDR3: CASSVEALTYV. The CDR3 DNA reads TGTGCCAGCAGTGTGGAGGCCCTCACGTACGTC.

The rearrangement joins TRBV5-1 to TRBJ2-6; D not resolved. Germline CDR1 is SGHRS and CDR2 is YFSETQ. V lost 4 bases to trimming and J lost 1 base, with 9 bases between them. The CDR3 extends over 15 amino acids. The CDR3 DNA is TGCGCCAGCAGCCTGGATCTTTCTGGGGCCAACGTCCTGACTTTC. Translating it yields CASSLDLSGANVLTF.